A selection of T cell receptor beta chains follows, all from one sample in a study of vaccination effects on CD4 cells after COVID-19. For these receptors, no antigen is known. The assay was immunoSEQ multiplex PCR, and TCRdb's table has in-frame clones only and misses some. The table has 35,000 to 45,000 clones, about 80% seen once. The sequenced sample was CD4+ T cells from PBMCs cultured without peptide, obtained after COVID-19 vaccination. The receptors derive from a human donor who had a prior SARS-CoV-2 infection. CDR3s include the opening cysteine and the closing phenylalanine or tryptophan. A D gene is named only where the DNA matches it firmly. Some rows have no size entry. The others give once, few or many, or a class for an expanded clone.

few | - | TRBJ1-5 | TRBV30 | TGTGCCTGGAGCCCGGGACCGACGAATCAGCCCCAGCATTTT | CAWSPGPTNQPQHF
- | - | TRBJ2-2 | TRBV3-1/TRBV3-2 | TGTGCCAGCAGCCAAGTGGGTAAGGCGAACACCGGGGAGCTGTTTTTT | CASSQVGKANTGELFF
- | - | TRBJ2-6 | TRBV28 | TGTGCCAGCTTTCGCTCTGGGGCCAACGTCCTGACTTTC | CASFRSGANVLTF
once | - | TRBJ2-5 | TRBV7-2 | TGTGCCAGCAGCTTACGGCGGGGATCGGGGGAGACCCAGTACTTC | CASSLRRGSGETQYF
- | - | TRBJ2-3 | TRBV6-6 | TGTGCCAGCAGTCGAAACCCCTCGCCCGGGGCAGATACGCAGTATTTT | CASSRNPSPGADTQYF
- | TRBD2 | TRBJ2-3 | TRBV7-2 | TGTGCCAGCAGCTACGATAGCGGGATCCCCACAGATACGCAGTATTTT | CASSYDSGIPTDTQYF
- | - | TRBJ1-1 | TRBV18 | TGTGCCAGCTCACTCGGCGTGGGGCCGTCTAAGGAAGCTTTCTTT | CASSLGVGPSKEAFF
- | - | TRBJ1-6 | TRBV2 | TGTGCCAGCAGTGTCAGGGGCGGGTATAATTCACCCCTCCACTTT | CASSVRGGYNSPLHF
- | TRBD2 | TRBJ2-1 | TRBV11-3 | TGTGCCAGCAGCTACACTAGCGGGACTTACAATGAGCAGTTCTTC | CASSYTSGTYNEQFF
- | - | TRBJ2-6 | TRBV5-1 | TGCGCCAGCAGCTTCAACGTCTTATCTGGGGCCAACGTCCTGACTTTC | CASSFNVLSGANVLTF
few | - | TRBJ2-3 | TRBV4-1 | TGCGCCAGCAGCCAAGATATCGGAGCGGGAGATACGCAGTATTTT | CASSQDIGAGDTQYF
- | - | TRBJ2-6 | TRBV7-2 | TGTGCCAGCAGCTTAACCTCTGGGGCCAACGTCCTGACTTTC | CASSLTSGANVLTF
once | - | TRBJ1-5 | TRBV11-1 | TGTGCCAGCAGCTTAGGGGGGGATAAACCCCAGCATTTT | CASSLGGDKPQHF
- | TRBD2 | TRBJ2-5 | TRBV13 | TGTGCCAGCAGCCCCCTCGGGGGGCAAGAGACCCAGTACTTC | CASSPLGGQETQYF
- | - | TRBJ2-3 | TRBV2 | TGTGCCAGCAGTCCCGGCAGCAGCACAGATACGCAGTATTTT | CASSPGSSTDTQYF
few | - | TRBJ2-3 | TRBV5-4 | TGTGCCAGCAGCCCGAATACAGATACGCAGTATTTT | CASSPNTDTQYF
- | - | TRBJ2-7 | TRBV6-5 | TGTGCCAGCAGTTCACCAGGGGCCTACGAGCAGTACTTC | CASSSPGAYEQYF
- | - | TRBJ2-5 | TRBV7-7 | TGTGCTAGCAGCTCCTCCCCGGGGGAGACCCAGTACTTC | CASSSSPGETQYF
- | - | TRBJ2-3 | TRBV11-3 | TGTGCCAGCAGCTTCACAGATACGCAGTATTTT | CASSFTDTQYF
few | - | TRBJ2-7 | TRBV21-1 | TGTGCCAGCAGCAATTGGGTGTGTGGGGTCGGGACCTACGAGCAGTACTTC | CASSNWVCGVGTYEQYF
- | TRBD2 | TRBJ2-1 | TRBV5-4 | TGTGCCAGCAGCCCGGGACTAGCGGACAATGAGCAGTTCTTC | CASSPGLADNEQFF
few | - | TRBJ2-5 | TRBV5-4 | TGTGCCAGCGGATCCGGGACAAGTGGTGAGACCCAGTACTTC | CASGSGTSGETQYF
once | TRBD1 | TRBJ2-2 | TRBV5-1 | TGCGCCAGCAGCTTGGCAGGGGGCTACTTCGGGGAGCTGTTTTTT | CASSLAGGYFGELFF
few | - | TRBJ1-2 | TRBV6-5 | TGTGCCAGCAGAACCCCGGGCCACTATGGCTACACCTTC | CASRTPGHYGYTF
- | TRBD1 | TRBJ2-3 | TRBV10-3 | TGTGCCATCAGTAGCGATTTAGGACAGGGATCAGATACGCAGTATTTT | CAISSDLGQGSDTQYF
- | - | TRBJ1-2 | TRBV11-2 | TGTGCCAGCAGCTCAACATCCGGGGAGAACTATGGCTACACCTTC | CASSSTSGENYGYTF
once | - | TRBJ2-3 | TRBV19 | TGTGCCAGTAGTATCTCCGTCTCGAGCACAGATACGCAGTATTTT | CASSISVSSTDTQYF
- | - | TRBJ2-3 | TRBV12-3/TRBV12-4 | TGTGCCAGCGGGGCTAGCACAGATACGCAGTATTTT | CASGASTDTQYF
- | - | TRBJ2-7 | TRBV7-3 | TGTGCCAGCAGCTTAACAGGGGAGGCCGAGCAGTACTTC | CASSLTGEAEQYF
- | - | TRBJ2-5 | TRBV5-1 | TGCGCCAGCAGCTGGGACCAAGAGACCCAGTACTTC | CASSWDQETQYF
- | TRBD1 | TRBJ1-4 | TRBV7-9 | TGTGCCAGCAGCCTACAACAGGGGTTTAATGAAAAACTGTTTTTT | CASSLQQGFNEKLFF
once | TRBD1 | TRBJ1-2 | TRBV29-1 | TGCAGCGTTTGGTCCCTAGGACAGGGGGCGGACTATGGCTACACCTTC | CSVWSLGQGADYGYTF
- | - | TRBJ1-2 | TRBV7-2 | TGTGCCAGCAGCTTCGACCGCGGTGGCTACACCTTC | CASSFDRGGYTF
- | - | TRBJ1-6 | TRBV3-1/TRBV3-2 | TGTGCCAGCAGCCTCCGGTCCCCCATTTCACCCCTCCACTTT | CASSLRSPISPLHF
- | - | TRBJ1-5 | TRBV7-2 | TGTGCCAGCAGTTTCATGACGGGGAGCAATCAGCCCCAGCATTTT | CASSFMTGSNQPQHF
- | - | TRBJ2-7 | TRBV3-1/TRBV3-2 | TGTGCCAGCCGAGGTTGGGACTCCTACGAGCAGTACTTC | CASRGWDSYEQYF
- | - | TRBJ2-6 | TRBV7-3 | TGTGCCAGCAGCTGGTCTGGGGCCAACGTCCTGACTTTC | CASSWSGANVLTF
- | - | TRBJ2-3 | TRBV6-5 | TGTGCCGGCGGCCAGGGCCCCGGGGCAGCAGATACGCAGTATTTT | CAGGQGPGAADTQYF
few | TRBD2 | TRBJ2-3 | TRBV30 | TGTGCCTTTAGCGGGAGCGCTACGCAGTATTTT | CAFSGSATQYF
- | - | TRBJ1-3 | TRBV7-9 | TGTGCCAGCAGCTTAGATTCTGCGGTCGCCATATATTTT | CASSLDSAVAIYF
- | TRBD2 | TRBJ2-1 | TRBV30 | TGTGCCTGGACTCTAGGGTCTAGCGGGGGATATGAGCAGTTCTTC | CAWTLGSSGGYEQFF
- | TRBD2 | TRBJ2-3 | TRBV7-2 | TGTGCCAGCAGCTCTAGACTAGCGGGGCTTACGCAGTATTTT | CASSSRLAGLTQYF
- | TRBD2 | TRBJ2-7 | TRBV6-5 | TGTGCCAGCAGTTACACAGGCGGGAGTGCCTACGAGCAGTACTTC | CASSYTGGSAYEQYF
- | - | TRBJ2-2 | TRBV7-3 | TGTGCCAGCAGCTTAAGGGAAGGCGGGGAGCTGTTTTTT | CASSLREGGELFF
- | TRBD2 | TRBJ2-5 | TRBV24-1 | TGTGCCACCAGTGACCCTGTACAGGGGGCCGGGACTAGCGGACAAGAGACCCAGTACTTC | CATSDPVQGAGTSGQETQYF